This TCR beta chain derives from a study of human CD8 memory T cell subsets. Regarding the study as a whole: Estimates that used Chao1 suggested higher diversity in stem-like memory T cells than in precursor exhausted T cells. The sequencing covered T cell receptor beta chains alone. Only minimal overlap was seen between the stem-like memory and the precursor exhausted T cell repertoires.

Regarding this clonotype: Its antigen is currently unknown.

UMI-labeled 5' RACE was used, and it produced the TCR beta libraries. TCRdb reprocessed the 5' RACE reads, keeping one entry per CDR3 protein, no DNA. Its listing shows 7,000 to 9,500 distinct CDR3 sequences. CDR1 and CDR2 (germline): SGHKS, YYEKEE (reference sequence). There are 14 residues in the CDR3. Sequencing was performed on CD8+ T cells from PBMCs. This sequence joins TRBV5-5 and TRBJ1-5; no DNA is available, so the TRBD1 call from TCRdb remains unchecked. This TCR was recovered from a human donor in good health. CDR3: CASSPGQSNQPQHF.